A single T cell receptor beta chain is shown here with its context. Its specificity is unknown. The junction does not match germline at one end; this may be a read error. All of the isolated RNA was reverse transcribed, so expressed TCRB transcripts were sequenced. Produced via immunoSEQ multiplex PCR; TCRdb's table is partial and in-frame only. The sample yields around 300,000 clones, 8% to 13% seen once. These data belong to a study of beta chain features in type 1 diabetes. Study results and caveats: For cells with high TCR expression, cDNA sequencing could yield over-representation. The naive, central memory and Treg TCRB repertoires showed an apparent similarity that was greater among patients than among healthy donors.

CD4+ naive, central memory, regulatory and stem cell-like memory subsets were isolated by sorting on CD45RO/CCR7/CD25/CD127/CD95/CD27. CDR1 and CDR2 from the germline V gene are SNHLY and FYNNEI. CDR3 size: 15 residues. This clonotype originated in a woman aged 25 to 39 in good health. The material sequenced was naive CD4+ T cells from blood. The gene calls are TRBV2 and TRBJ2-1, with 9 nucleotides matching TRBD2. In DNA form, the CDR3 reads TGTGCCAGCAGTGAGGGACAGCGACTAGCGGCCACCCCACTCTTC. It yields the protein CASSEGQRLAATPLF. Using reference TRBV2 and TRBJ2-1 for the parts outside the CDR3, the full variable domain is EPEVTQTPSHQVTQMGQEVILRCVPISNHLYFYWYRQILGQKVEFLVSFYNNEISEKSEIFDDQFSVERPDGSNFTLKIRSTKLEDSAMYFCASSEGQRLAATPLFGPGTRLTVL.